These 21 T cell receptor beta chains share one sample of origin, sequenced in a study of response to subunit inactivated influenza vaccine. TCRdb re-called the RT-PCR reads through MiXCR, storing one row per CDR3 protein. The sample includes around 300,000 distinct CDR3 sequences, about 20% seen only once; the top ten take around a tenth. Sample: PBMCs from blood, taken about 20 months after vaccination. These TCRs come from a man in his fifties or sixties who received an inactivated influenza vaccine.

This clonotype was observed a handful of times. The chain recombines TRBV6-1 with TRBJ2-4, with TRBD1 matching over 9 bases. CDR1 MNHNS and CDR2 SASEGT come from the germline V gene. Unmatched junction bases numbered 4, after V lost 6 bases and J lost 1 base. This CDR3 is built from 15 residues. The CDR3 DNA follows: TGTGCCAGCAGGGGACAGGGAGGCGCCAAAAACATTCAGTACTTC. Translating it yields CASRGQGGAKNIQYF.

The sample holds many counts of this clonotype. The chain is built from TRBV10-3 and TRBJ1-1; 7 bases fit TRBD1. The CDR3 runs to 14 residues. The V gene's germline CDR1 is ENHRY and CDR2 SYGVKD. The V gene end was trimmed by 6 bases and the J gene end by 1 base; junction bases not matched to a gene: 5. The DNA of the CDR3 is TGTGCCATCAGAGAGACAGGGAAGAACACTGAAGCTTTCTTT. Translated: CAIRETGKNTEAFF.

This clonotype was seen repeatedly, ten times or more. This chain uses TRBV12-3 or TRBV12-4 with TRBJ1-2; D is possibly TRBD1 (5 bases). V was pared by 2 bases and J by 8 bases, with 12 bases between. The CDR3 consists of 13 residues. The CDR3 protein is CASSLTGGAGYTF. The DNA of the CDR3 is TGTGCCAGCAGTTTAACGGGAGGGGCCGGCTACACCTTC.

This clonotype was seen only a few times. The chain employs TRBV6-2 or TRBV6-3 and TRBJ2-1; D is ambiguous. This CDR3 is 14 amino acids long. Per the germline V gene, CDR1 is MNHEY and CDR2 is SVGEGT. The V gene lost 6 bases and the J gene lost 6 bases, with 15 bases spanning the gap. CDR3: CASRKQTVPNEQFF. In DNA, the CDR3 is TGTGCCAGCAGAAAACAAACAGTCCCCAATGAGCAGTTCTTC.

The genes are TRBV20-1 and TRBJ2-7, with D unclear. V was shortened by 6 bases and J by 2 bases, with 8 bases between the two germline ends. Germline V gives CDR1 DFQATT, CDR2 SNEGSKA (reference sequence). The length of the CDR3 is 11 residues. DNA of the CDR3: TGCAGTGCCAAACTGACCTACGAGCAGTACTTC. Amino acids: CSAKLTYEQYF.

This clonotype counts as medium-sized. CDR3 region: CASGRANTEAFF. The CDR3, as DNA: TGTGCCAGCGGCAGGGCGAACACTGAAGCTTTCTTT. This chain links TRBV6-2 or TRBV6-3 with TRBJ1-1; a possible D gene is TRBD1 (5 bases). V was trimmed by 8 bases and J by 1 base, leaving 8 bases between them. Germline lookup yields CDR1 MNHEY and CDR2 SVGEGT. The CDR3 runs to 12 residues.

This clonotype was counted between two and nine times. This chain uses TRBV2 with TRBJ1-2, with D unresolved. Germline CDR1 and CDR2: SNHLY and FYNNEI. V was pared by 3 bases and J by 0 bases, with 8 bases between. There are 14 residues in the CDR3. In nucleotides, the CDR3 is TGTGCCAGCAGTGACACACAAGCTAACTATGGCTACACCTTC. This codes for CASSDTQANYGYTF.

On this clonotype itself: At one boundary the junction diverges from the germline segment, which might be a read error. The CDR3 DNA is TGTGCTAGCAGCCCGACCGGGACAGGGGACACTGAAGCTTTCTTT. This gives the protein CASSPTGTGDTEAFF. The chain links TRBV7-7 to TRBJ1-1, with 10 bases matching TRBD1. There are 15 residues in the CDR3. Germline V gives CDR1 SSHAT, CDR2 FNYEAQ (reference sequence). The variable domain in full, completed from reference TRBV7-7 and TRBJ1-1, reads GAGVSQSPRYKVTKRGQDVTLRCDPISSHATLYWYQQALGQGPEFLTYFNYEAQPDKSGLPSDRFSAERPEGSISTLTIQRTEQRDSAMYRCASSPTGTGDTEAFFGQGTRLTVV.

The chain uses TRBV5-1 and TRBJ2-1; 11 bases are shared with TRBD2. V shed 4 bases, J shed 9 bases, and the junction held 12 bases outside the gene matches. The CDR3 totals 16 residues. Germline values: CDR1 SGHRS, CDR2 YFSETQ. The CDR3 nucleotides read TGCGCCAGCAGCAAACTAGCGGGAGAGATTCTGGTTGAGCAGTTCTTC. Translated, it gives CASSKLAGEILVEQFF.

V usage is TRBV4-3 and J usage is TRBJ1-3; TRBD1 matches at 8 bases. CDR3 size: 15 residues. With V trimmed by 1 base and J by 3 bases, 2 bases remained unmatched. CDR1 and CDR2 (germline): LGHNA, YSLEER. CDR3 nucleotide sequence: TGCGCCAGCAGCCAAGGGACAGGGCTTGGAAACACCATATATTTT. It specifies CASSQGTGLGNTIYF.

On this clonotype itself: No conserved phenylalanine or tryptophan ends this CDR3, so it is likely a read error. The rearrangement links TRBV12-3 or TRBV12-4 to TRBJ2-3, with no clear D. The CDR3 covers 12 residues. Trimming took off 5 bases at V and 7 bases at J, with 10 bases between the two ends. CDR3 DNA sequence: TGTGCCAGCAGTCCGACCGTATATACGCAGTATCTT. This translates into CASSPTVYTQYL.

This clonotype occurred a few times. The chain joins TRBV30 to TRBJ1-6, with 7 nucleotides matching TRBD1. The V and J ends lost 1 base and 5 bases, in that order; junction bases with no gene match: 2. CDR3 length: 14 amino acids. CDR1 is GTSNPN, CDR2 SVGIG, per germline (reference sequence). The CDR3 region is CAWSEGQNNSPLHF. The DNA for the CDR3 is TGTGCCTGGAGTGAGGGACAGAATAATTCACCCCTCCACTTT.

This clonotype appeared a few times. The CDR3 here is CAISGALLKNTGELFF. CDR3 nucleotides: TGTGCCATCAGTGGGGCCCTCCTTAAGAACACCGGGGAGCTGTTTTTT. The gene calls are TRBV10-3 and TRBJ2-2; unclear D gene. Germline-derived CDR1 and CDR2 are ENHRY and SYGVKD. The CDR3 is made up of 16 amino acids. V lost 4 bases to trimming and J lost 1 base, with 13 bases between them.

The rearrangement links TRBV6-6 to TRBJ1-2; the D is unclear. The V end lost 1 base, the J end lost 8 bases, and 11 bases lay between the germline ends. From germline, CDR1 is MNHNY and CDR2 SVGAGI (reference sequence). CDR3 length: 13 residues. For the CDR3, the DNA is TGTGCCAGCAGTTACTTCCCCACGGGAGGCTACACCTTC. This codes for CASSYFPTGGYTF.

This clonotype was counted a single time. The chain joins TRBV10-3 to TRBJ1-2; D gene ambiguous. This CDR3 is built from 13 residues. The ends were cut back, 11 bases at V and 8 bases at J, with 21 bases in the middle. The germline V gene encodes CDR1 ENHRY and CDR2 SYGVKD. Here the CDR3 reads CAGSGRTPGGYTF. In nucleotides, the CDR3 is TGTGCCGGGAGTGGGAGAACACCTGGGGGCTACACCTTC.

This chain connects TRBV10-3 to TRBJ2-7, with 8 bases aligning to TRBD1. The CDR3 length is 13 residues. The V gene's germline CDR1 is ENHRY and CDR2 SYGVKD. V was pared by 5 bases and J by 3 bases, with 3 bases of the junction left unmatched. The CDR3 DNA follows: TGTGCCATCAGTACCGGGACAGGCTACGAGCAGTACTTC. It translates to CAISTGTGYEQYF.

The chain employs TRBV4-2 and TRBJ2-1; 13 positions agree with TRBD2. CDR1 and CDR2 (germline): LGHNA, YNFKEQ. This CDR3 is built from 18 residues. V was clipped by 1 base and J by 1 base; unmatched bases: 4. The CDR3 here is CASSQAGTSGISYNEQFF. CDR3 sequence (DNA): TGTGCCAGCAGCCAAGCCGGGACTAGCGGGATTTCCTACAATGAGCAGTTCTTC.

V gene TRBV6-6 combines with J gene TRBJ1-1; D gene ambiguous. Germline V lookup: CDR1 MNHNY, CDR2 SVGAGI (reference sequence). There are 13 residues in the CDR3. Trimming stripped 7 bases from V and 4 bases from J, with 13 bases between. As DNA, the CDR3 is TGTGCCAGCAACGACCACAAGGGCACTGAAGCTTTCTTT. It is translated as CASNDHKGTEAFF.

In its sample, this clonotype was seen a few times. The V call is TRBV12-3 or TRBV12-4, the J call TRBJ2-2; D uncertain. V lost 2 bases to trimming and J lost 2 bases, with 6 bases between them. The CDR3 is 14 residues long. In nucleotides, the CDR3 is TGTGCCAGCAGTTTACTCCGAAACACCGGGGAGCTGTTTTTT. Translation gives CASSLLRNTGELFF.

The chain has TRBV5-1 and TRBJ2-1; D unclear. CDR1 is SGHRS and CDR2 is YFSETQ in the germline V gene. CDR3 size: 13 residues. The V end lost 7 bases, the J end lost 4 bases, and 12 bases lay between the germline ends. CDR3 nucleotides: TGCGCCAGCGCCGACCGTGGGTACAATGAGCAGTTCTTC. Translated: CASADRGYNEQFF.

J is TRBJ2-7 and V is TRBV6-5, with TRBD2 identical over 7 bases. Losses at the gene ends were 6 bases for V and 5 bases for J; bases not matched to a gene: 10. The CDR3 has 14 amino acids. Looked up from germline, CDR1 is MNHEY and CDR2 is SVGAGI. CDR3 loop: CASSLLASTHEQYF. The CDR3 DNA follows: TGTGCCAGCAGCTTACTAGCGAGCACCCACGAGCAGTACTTC.